What follows are 32 T cell receptor beta chains derived from one specimen sequenced in a study of T-cell reconstitution after alpha-beta-depleted transplantation in children. Molecular barcoding with unique molecular identifiers was used for the TCRbeta library. TCRdb reanalysed the PCR reads using MiXCR and keeps one entry per CDR3 protein. The table records over 550,000 distinct CDR3 sequences, roughly a tenth of them present only once. Material: PBMCs from the stem cell graft donor, obtained from the stem cell graft. Receptor source: a human donor who donated a stem cell graft to a child with acute myeloid leukemia.

Ten or more counts support this clonotype. The rearrangement joins TRBV30 to TRBJ2-1, with 14 bases lining up with TRBD2. CDR3 length: 15 residues. Germline trimming cut 1 base from V and 9 bases from J; bases unmatched to any gene: 5. Germline V gives CDR1 GTSNPN, CDR2 SVGIG (reference sequence). CDR3 sequence: CAWSAGTSGSSEQFF. CDR3 DNA sequence: TGTGCCTGGAGTGCAGGGACTAGCGGGAGTAGTGAGCAGTTCTTC.

There are a few counts of this clonotype. V usage is TRBV7-9 and J usage is TRBJ2-3; D possibly corresponds to TRBD1 (6 bases). The CDR3 runs 15 residues. The germline V and J ends were trimmed by 3 bases and 2 bases, with 12 bases remaining between them. From germline, CDR1 is SEHNR and CDR2 FQNEAQ (reference sequence). The chain's CDR3 is CASSLPGQHTDTQYF. DNA of the CDR3: TGTGCCAGCAGCTTGCCGGGACAACACACAGATACGCAGTATTTT.

This clonotype turned up a few times. The chain links TRBV2 to TRBJ2-2; 9 nucleotides line up with TRBD1. Germline V gene sequence: CDR1 SNHLY, CDR2 FYNNEI. With V trimmed by 2 bases and J by 6 bases, 10 bases remained unmatched. This CDR3 comprises 17 residues. This CDR3 reads CASSEPTGTGNSGELFF. CDR3 DNA: TGTGCCAGCAGTGAACCGACCGGGACAGGGAATTCCGGGGAGCTGTTTTTT.

This chain connects TRBV12-3 or TRBV12-4 to TRBJ1-5; TRBD1 agrees at 7 bases. The CDR3 is made up of 15 amino acids. V shed 3 bases, J shed 3 bases, and the junction held 5 bases outside the gene matches. The CDR3 nucleotides are TGTGCCAGCAGTTTGGGGACAGCCTCCAATCAGCCCCAGCATTTT. Encoded protein: CASSLGTASNQPQHF.

This clonotype was observed a handful of times. The chain carries TRBV2 and TRBJ2-1; TRBD2 aligns across 10 bases. The CDR3 consists of 15 residues. CDR1 and CDR2 (germline): SNHLY, FYNNEI. The V and J ends lost 7 bases and 7 bases, in that order; junction bases with no gene match: 10. In DNA, the CDR3 is TGTGCCAGCACGCGCATGGCTAGCGGGAGTAATGAGCAGTTCTTC. As protein: CASTRMASGSNEQFF.

This clonotype was recorded many times. The chain recombines TRBV12-3 or TRBV12-4 with TRBJ2-1; no definite D call. V shed 7 bases and J shed 1 base, with 8 bases lying between them. The CDR3 is 13 residues long. The CDR3 DNA reads TGTGCCAGCACCGACTCTTCCTACAATGAGCAGTTCTTC. This encodes CASTDSSYNEQFF.

The sample holds many counts of this clonotype. This chain connects TRBV27 to TRBJ1-2; 11 bases align to TRBD1. The V and J ends lost 6 bases and 2 bases, in that order; junction bases with no gene match: 14. The CDR3 is 18 residues long. The germline V gene has CDR1 MNHEY and CDR2 SMNVEV (reference sequence). CDR3 protein: CASRPIIRTGGENYGYTF. Here the CDR3 DNA reads TGTGCCAGCAGACCTATTATTAGGACAGGGGGCGAGAACTATGGCTACACCTTC.

The chain has TRBV5-4 and TRBJ2-1, with TRBD2 matching 9 bases. V dropped 0 bases and J dropped 3; count of bases not matched to a gene: 7. This CDR3 spans 17 amino acids. Germline V gives CDR1 SGHNT, CDR2 YYREEE (reference sequence). This CDR3 reads CASSLDPGLAFYNEQFF. The CDR3 DNA follows: TGTGCCAGCAGCTTGGACCCCGGACTAGCGTTCTACAATGAGCAGTTCTTC.

There are many counts of this clonotype. V usage is TRBV25-1 and J usage is TRBJ2-7; D unclear. The length of the CDR3 is 11 residues. V was pared by 5 bases and J by 4 bases, with 6 bases between. The V gene's germline CDR1 is MGHDK and CDR2 SYGVNS. CDR3 region: CASSNRYEQYF. The DNA of the CDR3 is TGTGCCAGCAGTAATCGGTACGAGCAGTACTTC.

The table lists this clonotype with a few counts. The chain employs TRBV6-2 or TRBV6-3 and TRBJ2-2, with D possibly being TRBD2 (6 bases). There are 14 residues in the CDR3. V shed 5 bases and J shed 7 bases, with 14 bases lying between them. Germline-derived CDR1 and CDR2 are MNHEY and SVGEGT. Here the CDR3 DNA reads TGTGCCAGCAGTCCCAGACTAGAGGGCGGGGAGCTGTTTTTT. This encodes CASSPRLEGGELFF.

In this sample, this clonotype turned up a few times. The V call is TRBV6-4, the J call TRBJ2-2, with D unclear. CDR3 size: 15 residues. V dropped 3 bases and J dropped 1 base, with 9 bases sitting between them. CDR1 is MRHNA, CDR2 SNTAGT, per germline. Here the CDR3 reads CASSERVGNTGELFF. The CDR3 DNA follows: TGTGCCAGCAGTGAACGCGTTGGGAACACCGGGGAGCTGTTTTTT.

J is TRBJ2-7 and V is TRBV7-9, with 14 bases aligning to TRBD2. Germline V gives CDR1 SEHNR, CDR2 FQNEAQ (reference sequence). This CDR3 is built from 18 residues. J gave up 0 bases and V 4 bases, and 8 bases lay outside the gene matches. CDR3 bases: TGTGCCAGCAGCTCACTCCTAGGACTAGCGGGAGGCTCCTACGAGCAGTACTTC. Amino acid sequence: CASSSLLGLAGGSYEQYF.

At least ten counts were recorded for this clonotype. The chain links TRBV20-1 to TRBJ2-1; 10 bases align to TRBD2. CDR1 is DFQATT and CDR2 is SNEGSKA in the germline V gene (reference sequence). The length of the CDR3 is 15 residues. V dropped 5 bases and J dropped 9; count of bases not matched to a gene: 13. Here the CDR3 reads CSALELAGTRGEQFF. The CDR3, as DNA: TGCAGTGCTCTAGAACTAGCGGGAACACGGGGTGAGCAGTTCTTC.

This clonotype was picked up a small number of times. The rearrangement links TRBV27 to TRBJ1-1; a possible D gene is TRBD1 (5 bases). Germline CDR1 and CDR2: MNHEY and SMNVEV (reference sequence). The CDR3 sequence is 18 residues long. Trimming left V 1 base short and J 0 bases short, with 18 bases between. The DNA of the CDR3 is TGTGCCAGCAGTTTATGGGGCGTAGGGGTCGGGATGAACACTGAAGCTTTCTTT. Translation: CASSLWGVGVGMNTEAFF.

Written as DNA, the CDR3 is TGTGCCGCCCGGGACACGGCTTACAATGAGCAGTTCTTC. Its protein is CAARDTAYNEQFF. The chain couples TRBV6-2 or TRBV6-3 to TRBJ2-1, with D perhaps matching TRBD1 (6 bases). V was shortened by 11 bases and J by 4 bases, with 15 bases between the two germline ends. This CDR3 has 13 residues. Germline V gene data show CDR1 as MNHEY and CDR2 as SVGEGT.

This chain uses TRBV12-3 or TRBV12-4 with TRBJ2-4, with D possibly being TRBD2 (6 bases). This CDR3 is 16 amino acids long. V shed 6 bases and J shed 2 bases, with 17 bases lying between them. CDR3: CASRPRDSPTKNIQYF. The CDR3 nucleotides are TGTGCCAGCAGACCCAGGGACTCTCCGACCAAAAACATTCAGTACTTC.

This clonotype was seen a handful of times. V and J are TRBV11-2 and TRBJ2-5; maybe TRBD1 (6 bases). Germline V gene sequence: CDR1 SGHAT, CDR2 FQNNGV. Trimming removed 2 bases at V and 5 bases at J, with 24 bases between. The CDR3 totals 18 residues. The DNA for the CDR3 is TGTGCCAGCAGCTTATGGCGTCAGGGGTTAGACTCGAGCGAGACCCAGTACTTC. Protein sequence: CASSLWRQGLDSSETQYF.

This clonotype was seen a handful of times. The V and J genes are TRBV6-5 and TRBJ2-7; 7 positions agree with TRBD1. The CDR3 has 14 amino acids. CDR1 and CDR2 from the germline V gene are MNHEY and SVGAGI. V lost 6 bases to trimming and J lost 3 bases; unmatched junction nucleotides: 8. The CDR3 nucleotides read TGTGCCAGCAGATACAGGGGTGGGGACTACGAGCAGTACTTC. Its protein product is CASRYRGGDYEQYF.

This clonotype was seen more than once but under ten times. V is TRBV20-1 and J is TRBJ2-7; 8 nucleotides match TRBD2. Germline values: CDR1 DFQATT, CDR2 SNEGSKA (reference sequence). V was clipped by 0 bases and J by 2 bases; unmatched bases: 9. The CDR3 sequence is 16 residues long. For the CDR3, the DNA is TGCAGTGCTAGAGATCCTCTAGCGGGTGGCACCTACGAGCAGTACTTC. This gives the protein CSARDPLAGGTYEQYF.

This clonotype was detected a few times. The V gene is TRBV7-9, the J gene TRBJ2-7; D unresolved. The CDR3 extends over 11 amino acids. Germline CDR1 is SEHNR and CDR2 is FQNEAQ (reference sequence). The V and J ends lost 5 bases and 4 bases respectively, with 6 bases between them. The CDR3 nucleotides read TGTGCCAGCAGCCACGAGTACGAGCAGTACTTC. Translated: CASSHEYEQYF.

The V gene is TRBV15, the J gene TRBJ2-1; 9 bases agree with TRBD2. CDR3 length equals 20 residues. Looked up from germline, CDR1 is LNHNV and CDR2 is YYDKDF (reference sequence). V dropped 1 base and J dropped 8; count of bases not matched to a gene: 21. CDR3 amino acids: CATSRAPPPMVAGERDEQFF. The CDR3 nucleotides are TGTGCCACCAGCAGAGCTCCCCCCCCCATGGTAGCGGGAGAGAGGGATGAGCAGTTCTTC.

The chain uses TRBV7-3 and TRBJ2-1, with TRBD1 identical over 8 bases. The ends lost 4 bases at V and 16 bases at J; junction bases unmatched: 9. This CDR3 is built from 12 residues. CDR1 SGHTA and CDR2 FQGTGA come from the germline V gene. In DNA form, the CDR3 reads TGTGCCAGCAGCTCCACCGGGACAGGCCTTTTCTTC. Its protein product is CASSSTGTGLFF.

The chain has TRBV5-5 and TRBJ1-1; no clear D. Germline CDR1 reads SGHKS; CDR2 reads YYEKEE (reference sequence). This CDR3 spans 14 amino acids. V shed 2 bases and J shed 0 bases, with 8 bases lying between them. CDR3 bases: TGTGCCAGCAGCTTTGACATCGTGAACACTGAAGCTTTCTTT. It encodes CASSFDIVNTEAFF.

This chain links TRBV4-3 with TRBJ2-2; unclear D gene. The CDR3 sequence is 17 residues long. Germline V gene lookup returns CDR1 LGHNA and CDR2 YSLEER. Trimming shortened V by 0 bases and J by 0 bases, and 11 bases separated the two germline ends. The CDR3 DNA follows: TGCGCCAGCAGCCAAGATCCGTCCGCCGCGAACACCGGGGAGCTGTTTTTT. Translating gives CASSQDPSAANTGELFF.

This sequence joins TRBV11-1 and TRBJ2-1; D is perhaps TRBD1 or TRBD2 (5 bases each). Germline-derived CDR1 and CDR2 are SGHAT and FQDESV (reference sequence). The V end lost 6 bases, the J end lost 5 bases, and 20 bases lay between the germline ends. The CDR3 is 16 amino acids. The CDR3 region has the DNA TGTGCCAGCAGTAAAAGCAGGGTAGCCGGGAACAATGAGCAGTTCTTC. Translating gives CASSKSRVAGNNEQFF.

In its sample, this clonotype was seen a few times. The chain uses TRBV20-1 and TRBJ2-1; the D is unclear. Germline lookup yields CDR1 DFQATT and CDR2 SNEGSKA (reference sequence). V was shortened by 4 bases and J by 8 bases, with 6 bases between the two germline ends. CDR3 length: 10 amino acids. Written as DNA, the CDR3 is TGCAGTGCTACGACGCATGAGCAGTTCTTC. Amino acids: CSATTHEQFF.

The chain combines TRBV5-1 with TRBJ1-4, with D hard to call. Germline loops: CDR1 SGHRS, CDR2 YFSETQ. Trimming pared 3 bases from V and 5 bases from J, leaving 8 bases between. The length of the CDR3 is 13 residues. The CDR3 region is CASSWNRNEKLFF. In DNA, the CDR3 is TGCGCCAGCAGCTGGAACAGAAATGAAAAACTGTTTTTT.

This clonotype was counted between two and nine times. The genes are TRBV20-1 and TRBJ1-5; no clear D gene. Germline V gene data show CDR1 as DFQATT and CDR2 as SNEGSKA (reference sequence). The CDR3 runs 14 residues. Trimming cost V 4 bases and J 0 bases, with 10 bases left between them. Here the CDR3 DNA reads TGCAGTGCTACATCTCGAGATAGCAATCAGCCCCAGCATTTT. The encoded protein is CSATSRDSNQPQHF.

This clonotype was counted a few times. The chain recombines TRBV4-3 with TRBJ2-1; D perhaps matches TRBD2 (6 bases). The V gene's germline CDR1 is LGHNA and CDR2 YSLEER. The length of the CDR3 is 16 residues. Trimming pared 0 bases from V and 2 bases from J, leaving 11 bases between. CDR3 sequence: CASSQDRAGPYNEQFF. As DNA, the CDR3 is TGCGCCAGCAGCCAAGATCGGGCGGGACCCTACAATGAGCAGTTCTTC.

The rearrangement links TRBV7-2 to TRBJ1-5, with D perhaps TRBD1 (6 bases). V was shortened by 8 bases and J by 4 bases, with 18 bases between the two germline ends. CDR1 and CDR2 (germline): SGHTA, FQGNSA. The CDR3 spans 15 residues. CDR3 sequence: CASVAQGSRNQPQHF. The CDR3 coding sequence is TGTGCCAGCGTCGCTCAGGGGTCCCGAAATCAGCCCCAGCATTTT. Filled out from reference TRBV7-2 and TRBJ1-5, the complete variable domain reads GAGVSQSPSNKVTEKGKDVELRCDPISGHTALYWYRQSLGQGLEFLIYFQGNSAPDKSGLPSDRFSAERTGGSVSTLTIQRTQQEDSAVYLCASVAQGSRNQPQHFGDGTRLSIL.

This chain uses TRBV29-1 with TRBJ2-3; TRBD1 matches at 9 bases. The J segment lost 2 bases and the V segment lost 7 bases, leaving 10 bases of the junction unmatched. The CDR3 loop spans 15 amino acids. Germline V gene data show CDR1 as SQVTM and CDR2 as ANQGSEA. For the CDR3, the DNA is TGCAGCGCTAAAGCAGACAGGGGGATCACAGATACGCAGTATTTT. Residues: CSAKADRGITDTQYF.

V and J are TRBV3-1 and TRBJ2-5; 12 bases fit TRBD2. V was clipped by 1 base and J by 1 base; unmatched bases: 4. The CDR3 has 17 amino acids. Germline loops: CDR1 LGHDT, CDR2 YNNKEL (reference sequence). The CDR3 region is CASSQGLAGVPQETQYF. CDR3 bases: TGTGCCAGCAGCCAAGGACTAGCGGGAGTTCCCCAAGAGACCCAGTACTTC.